This record looks at one T cell receptor (beta chain) sequence and its context. The data were taken from a study of OX40 agonist ivuxolimab in advanced cancers. The assay was immunoSEQ multiplex PCR, and TCRdb's table has in-frame clones only and misses some. The sample has 52,000 or so clones; 84% are singletons. This CDR3 has 16 residues. V was clipped by 5 bases and J by 5 bases, with 22 bases between them. Germline CDR1 is MDHEN and CDR2 is SYDVKM. The chain uses TRBV28 and TRBJ2-7; TRBD2 is a possible D gene (6 bases). Sample: CD4+ or CD8+ T cells sorted from blood, taken in a trial of the OX40 agonist ivuxolimab. The TCR was taken from an adult with an advanced solid tumor such as melanoma, head and neck, liver or kidney cancer. CDR3 sequence: CASSLWTGREVHEQYF. CDR3 in DNA: TGTGCCAGCAGTCTCTGGACGGGCAGGGAGGTCCACGAGCAGTACTTC.